This T cell receptor beta chain was found in a study of T cells in Graves' hyperthyroidism and ophthalmopathy. An absence of ophthalmopathy progression within 18 months meant stable Graves' hyperthyroidism. Template material for amplifying TCR beta CDR3 regions consisted of RNA transcripts. An initial round of RT-PCR targeting the TCR CDR3 relied on the HTBI primer set. MiXCR, run by TCRdb on the multiplex PCR reads, gives a single entry per CDR3 protein. The sample lists some 360,000 distinct CDR3 sequences, around 13% occurring once. The trim removed 5 bases at V and 8 bases at J, leaving 13 bases unmatched. Looked up from germline, CDR1 is DFQATT and CDR2 is SNEGSKA (reference sequence). The CDR3 loop spans 14 amino acids.

The chain combines TRBV20-1 with TRBJ1-2, with 8 bases identical to TRBD1. Sequencing used blood. This clonotype was sampled from an older woman with Graves' hyperthyroidism. The CDR3 is CSAPGQGASGGYTF. In nucleotides, the CDR3 is TGCAGTGCTCCGGGGCAGGGGGCATCCGGGGGCTACACCTTC.